This TCR beta chain was recorded in a study of shared clonotypes between healthy human individuals. Overall study: Per-donor plates numbered three CD4 naive, three CD4 memory, two CD8 naive and one CD8 memory.

General observations from the study: Approximately 5% of naive CD4 clonotypes were shared across four donors.

A note on this clone: Its antigen remains unknown.

Clones were sequenced by immunoSEQ multiplex PCR, and TCRdb holds only the in-frame ones, with some missing. This repertoire shows some 2,000,000 clones, less than 95% found once; its top ten account for 1.1%. Deletions cut 5 bases from V and 6 bases from J, with 20 bases between. The germline V gene has CDR1 MNHEY and CDR2 SMNVEV (reference sequence). This CDR3 is built from 16 residues. The naive CD8 population came from CD45RO-negative cells selected for CCR7, without terminally differentiated effector memory CD45RA+ cells. The TCR originated in a man younger than 30 in good health. Material: naive CD8+ T cells sorted from blood. The chain has TRBV27 and TRBJ2-1; D might be TRBD1 (5 bases). CDR3 DNA sequence: TGTGCCAGCAGTCCCTCGGCAGGACAATGGGGCAATGAGCAGTTCTTC. Its protein product is CASSPSAGQWGNEQFF.